This TCR beta chain was captured in a study of human T cells and chemical hapten exposure. Each CDR3 protein is one row after TCRdb ran MiXCR on the RACE reads. Found here are 250,000 or so distinct CDR3 sequences, 7.5% to 9% of them singletons; the top ten hold 2.3%. Germline V gene data show CDR1 as MNHEY and CDR2 as SMNVEV (reference sequence). The CDR3 is made up of 14 amino acids. V lost 2 bases to trimming and J lost 5 bases; unmatched junction nucleotides: 4. Time point in this sample: pre-sensitization, week 0. The treatment is: therapeutic diphenylcyclopropenone sensitization with weekly scalp DPC.

This chain uses TRBV27 with TRBJ2-7; 9 bases map to TRBD2. Here the sequenced sample was whole blood, taken in connection with sensitization to the hapten diphenylcyclopropenone (DPC). This receptor was identified in a woman aged 40 to 49 with alopecia areata. Some clones in this sample may be carry-over from other donors' samples. The CDR3 DNA sequence: TGTGCCAGCAGTTTACGGCGGGAGGGCCACGAGCAGTACTTC. It encodes CASSLRREGHEQYF.